A selection of T cell receptor beta chains follows, all from one sample in a study of early stage breast cancer tumors. The table came from immunoSEQ multiplex PCR; TCRdb's copy has only in-frame clones and leaves some out. This table has about 19,000 clones, around 88% appearing once. Sequences were obtained from blood. The source of these receptors is a person aged 65-85 years with breast cancer. The conserved cysteine and the conserved F or W are not part of the CDR3 here. Rows may omit the clone size; those that give it use once, few, many or a size class.

CDR3 length	clone size	J gene	V gene	CDR3 protein
11	few	TRBJ1-6	TRBV30	AFRTGRNSPLH
12	-	TRBJ1-4	TRBV9	ASSVDSRVEKLF
12	-	TRBJ2-1	TRBV7-6	ASSLSEYYNEQF
12	once	TRBJ1-5	TRBV2	ASSPGTGTQPQH
11	few	TRBJ2-7	TRBV6-5	ASTKGVTYEQY
12	-	TRBJ2-3	TRBV18	ASSPIEVADTQY
11	-	TRBJ2-1	TRBV14	ASSRSGNNEQF
10	-	TRBJ1-1	TRBV6-6	ASTNINTEAF
13	once	TRBJ1-6	TRBV11-1	ASSSRQGANSPLH
13	few	TRBJ1-5	TRBV19	ASSIRQGGDQPQH
10	-	TRBJ1-2	TRBV10-3	AITGGPYGYT
11	-	TRBJ2-3	TRBV6-5	ASRAGASDTQY
13	-	TRBJ1-1	TRBV4-2	ASSQAGGGDTEAF
13	-	TRBJ2-5	TRBV5-4	ASSPRQGIEETQY
11	-	TRBJ1-1	TRBV29-1	SVAGHLNTEAF
11	-	TRBJ2-7	TRBV18	ASSRQGGYEQY
13	-	TRBJ2-7	TRBV27	ASSFSRDRGYEQY
13	-	TRBJ1-3	TRBV5-1	ASSREGTGGNTIY
14	-	TRBJ2-1	TRBV30	AWRGLAGGGYNEQF
13	-	TRBJ2-7	TRBV30	AYGTGWGYSYEQY
11	-	TRBJ2-7	TRBV19	ASSIAPSYEQY
13	-	TRBJ2-7	TRBV6-1	ASSELAGGFYEQY
11	-	TRBJ2-7	TRBV5-1	ASSYGTTYEQY
14	-	TRBJ1-4	TRBV7-8	ASSRELQGAQEKLF
10	-	TRBJ2-1	TRBV29-1	SAWTGGYEQF
12	-	TRBJ2-1	TRBV7-6	ASSLPPGGNEQF
11	-	TRBJ2-2	TRBV2	ASSIDRAGELF
12	-	TRBJ1-4	TRBV5-4	ASSPGTGYEKLF
11	-	TRBJ2-1	TRBV10-1	ASSAEPFNEQF
13	-	TRBJ1-6	TRBV5-4	ASSLETGGNSPLH
15	-	TRBJ2-5	TRBV4-1	ASSRQTSGGPVATQY
11	few	TRBJ2-2	TRBV6-5	ASAGPNTGELF
12	-	TRBJ2-2	TRBV7-2	ASSQLPGTGELF
13	-	TRBJ2-1	TRBV5-1	ASSWIAGGYNEQF
8	-	TRBJ2-4	TRBV5-1	ASRQDIQY
13	few	TRBJ1-6	TRBV9	ASSQTQGNNSPLH
10	-	TRBJ2-3	TRBV18	ASSPSGDTQY
12	-	TRBJ2-2	TRBV28	ASRTGGNAGELF
11	few	TRBJ1-1	TRBV7-9	ASSRDRVTEAF
15	-	TRBJ2-7	TRBV5-1	ASSLGGGLAGVYEQY
12	once	TRBJ2-3	TRBV18	ASSLGESTDTQY
14	-	TRBJ2-7	TRBV12-5	TSGRRSGTGPGEQY
12	-	TRBJ2-7	TRBV9	ASSLSGGAYEQY
13	medium-sized	TRBJ2-5	TRBV7-3	ASSQTTGAGETQY
12	-	TRBJ2-2	TRBV28	ASRRQGGAGELF
12	-	TRBJ1-5	TRBV6-6	ASSYSDRNQPQH
12	-	TRBJ1-4	TRBV6-5	ASSYRDSNEKLF